Each of the 6 T cell receptor beta chains below was sequenced from the same sample in a study of blood T cell repertoires in COVID-19. Here immunoSEQ multiplex PCR was the method, and the copy in TCRdb shows in-frame clones only, minus some. The data show 200,000 to 300,000 clones, about 89% seen once. What was sequenced was PBMCs or T cells enriched from blood (not recorded which). The receptors come from a man aged 35-49 years who had recovered from COVID-19.

The chain combines TRBV18 with TRBJ2-5; D may be TRBD2 (6 bases). CDR3 length: 13 residues. Germline V gene sequence: CDR1 KGHSH, CDR2 LQKENI. Trimming left V 6 bases short and J 5 bases short, with 13 bases between. CDR3 in amino acids: CASSGGGQETQYF. The CDR3 DNA follows: TGTGCCAGCTCCGGGGGTGGTCAGGAGACCCAGTACTTC.

This chain connects TRBV28 to TRBJ1-2; tentative D call: TRBD1 (6 bases). CDR3 size: 13 residues. Trimming shortened V by 10 bases and J by 0 bases, and 12 bases separated the two germline ends. Germline values: CDR1 MDHEN, CDR2 SYDVKM. CDR3 amino acids: CAIPDRSNYGYTF. The CDR3 DNA follows: TGTGCCATCCCGGACAGATCTAACTATGGCTACACCTTC.

This chain links TRBV28 with TRBJ2-1; 10 bases line up with TRBD2. The CDR3 loop spans 16 amino acids. Germline V gene lookup returns CDR1 MDHEN and CDR2 SYDVKM. Trimming took 8 bases from V and 6 from J; bases not matched to a gene: 13. CDR3: CASRELRTSGLNEQFF. In DNA, the CDR3 is TGTGCCAGCCGCGAACTTAGGACTAGCGGACTCAATGAGCAGTTCTTC.

V and J are TRBV5-1 and TRBJ2-3; TRBD2 is a possible D gene (6 bases). Trimming cost V 4 bases and J 0 bases, with 15 bases left between them. CDR1 is SGHRS, CDR2 YFSETQ, per germline. CDR3 length: 16 residues. The CDR3 protein is CASSAHERESTDTQYF. CDR3 DNA sequence: TGCGCCAGCAGCGCCCATGAACGGGAGAGCACAGATACGCAGTATTTT.

The chain recombines TRBV5-1 with TRBJ2-1, with 11 bases aligning to TRBD2. This CDR3 contains 16 residues. Germline trimming cut 4 bases from V and 6 bases from J; bases unmatched to any gene: 9. The germline CDR1 and CDR2 sequences are SGHRS and YFSETQ. Here the CDR3 reads CASSENSGRAGNEQFF. In DNA form, the CDR3 reads TGCGCCAGCAGCGAAAATAGCGGGAGGGCCGGCAATGAGCAGTTCTTC.

The rearrangement uses TRBV12-5 and TRBJ1-5; D not certain. The CDR3 runs to 18 residues. Germline CDR1 reads LGHNT; CDR2 reads FRNRAP. V was cut by 0 bases and J by 7 bases, with 22 bases left in between. Here the CDR3 DNA reads TGTGCTAGTGGTTTGGTACACTCTTTGGAGGGATTCGGGCAGCCCCAGCATTTT. Amino acid sequence: CASGLVHSLEGFGQPQHF.